This record looks at one T cell receptor beta chain sequence and its context. Its antigen is unidentified. As for time point: cycle 4 day 1 (C4D1), after around six weeks of nivolumab. Every patient was affected by relapse after autologous stem cell transplantation, while exposure to brentuximab vedotin was not uniform. Thawed PBMCs supplied CD8+ T cells via magnetic negative selection. The protocol was immunoSEQ multiplex PCR, while the TCRdb copy is restricted to in-frame clones and leaves out a portion. The sample lists about 20,000 clones; approximately 88% were seen once. The CDR3 has 15 residues. The germline V gene encodes CDR1 SGHRS and CDR2 YFSETQ. V was shortened by 4 bases and J by 1 base, with 14 bases between the two germline ends. This sample was included in a study of PD-1 blockade in classical Hodgkin lymphoma. Study outcomes and limitations: With CD4+ cells, TCR diversity rose significantly by C4D1, but not with CD8+ cells.

This specimen consisted of CD8+ T cells from blood, obtained before the fourth cycle of nivolumab. The rearrangement uses TRBV5-1 and TRBJ1-1, with D possibly being TRBD1 (6 bases). The TCR sequence derives from a human donor with classical Hodgkin lymphoma. The CDR3: CASSPSDRTNTEAFF. DNA for the CDR3: TGCGCCAGCAGCCCCTCAGACAGGACGAACACTGAAGCTTTCTTT.